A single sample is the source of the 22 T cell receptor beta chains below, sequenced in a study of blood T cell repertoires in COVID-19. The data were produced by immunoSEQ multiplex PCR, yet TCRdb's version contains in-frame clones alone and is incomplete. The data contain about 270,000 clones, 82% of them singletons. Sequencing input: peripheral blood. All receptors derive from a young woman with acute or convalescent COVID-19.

The CDR3 nucleotides read TGTGCCAGCAGGGAGACAGGAATGAACACTGAAGCTTTCTTT. It codes for CASRETGMNTEAFF. The chain carries TRBV6-6 and TRBJ1-1; possible D gene TRBD1, 6 bases. The CDR3 runs 14 residues. The V gene's germline CDR1 is MNHNY and CDR2 SVGAGI (reference sequence). The V gene lost 6 bases and the J gene lost 0 bases, with 11 bases spanning the gap.

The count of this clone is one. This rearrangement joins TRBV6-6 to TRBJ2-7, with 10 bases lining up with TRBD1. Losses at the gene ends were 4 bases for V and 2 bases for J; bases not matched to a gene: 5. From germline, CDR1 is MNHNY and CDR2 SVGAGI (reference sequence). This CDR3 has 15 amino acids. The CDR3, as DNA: TGTGCCAGCAGTTTCGACAGGGGGCCTACCTACGAGCAGTACTTC. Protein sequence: CASSFDRGPTYEQYF.

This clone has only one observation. CDR3 nucleotides: TGTGCCACCAGTGATCGTACTAGCGGGAGGGCCAATGAGCAGTTCTTC. Its protein is CATSDRTSGRANEQFF. This sequence joins TRBV24-1 and TRBJ2-1, with TRBD2 identical over 13 bases. Germline assignment: CDR1 KGHDR and CDR2 SFDVKD. The CDR3 contains 16 residues. V lost 3 bases to trimming and J lost 6 bases; unmatched junction nucleotides: 4.

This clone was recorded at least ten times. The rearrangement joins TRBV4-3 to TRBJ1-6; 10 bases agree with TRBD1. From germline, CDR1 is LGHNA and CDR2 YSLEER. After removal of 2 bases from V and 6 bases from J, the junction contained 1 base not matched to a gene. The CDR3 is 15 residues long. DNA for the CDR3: TGCGCCAGCAGCCAACGGACAGGGGGTAATTCACCCCTCCACTTT. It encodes CASSQRTGGNSPLHF.

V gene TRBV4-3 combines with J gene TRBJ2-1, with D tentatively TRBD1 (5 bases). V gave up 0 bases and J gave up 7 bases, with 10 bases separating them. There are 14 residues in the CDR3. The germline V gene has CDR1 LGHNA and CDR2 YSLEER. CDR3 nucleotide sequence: TGCGCCAGCAGCCAAGAACTGTCAGGGAATGAGCAGTTCTTC. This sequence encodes CASSQELSGNEQFF.

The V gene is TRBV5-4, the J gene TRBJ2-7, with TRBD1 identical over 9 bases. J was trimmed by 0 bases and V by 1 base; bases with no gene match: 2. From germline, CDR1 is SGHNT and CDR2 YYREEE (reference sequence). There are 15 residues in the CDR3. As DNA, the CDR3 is TGTGCCAGCAGCTTGCTACAGGGGGCCTCCTACGAGCAGTACTTC. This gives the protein CASSLLQGASYEQYF.

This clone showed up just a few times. The DNA for the CDR3 is TGTGCCAGCAGCTTAGGGCAGGGGAAGGGCTACACCTTC. This gives the protein CASSLGQGKGYTF. This rearrangement joins TRBV7-9 to TRBJ1-2; tentatively, D is TRBD1 (6 bases). V was pared by 1 base and J by 8 bases, with 11 bases between. The CDR3 sequence is 13 residues long. Germline assignment: CDR1 SEHNR and CDR2 FQNEAQ (reference sequence).

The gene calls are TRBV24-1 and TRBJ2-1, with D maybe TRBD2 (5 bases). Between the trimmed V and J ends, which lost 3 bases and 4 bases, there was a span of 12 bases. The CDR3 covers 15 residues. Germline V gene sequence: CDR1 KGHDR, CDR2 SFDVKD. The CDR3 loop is CATSDPLGLYNEQFF. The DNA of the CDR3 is TGTGCCACCAGTGATCCACTAGGACTTTACAATGAGCAGTTCTTC.

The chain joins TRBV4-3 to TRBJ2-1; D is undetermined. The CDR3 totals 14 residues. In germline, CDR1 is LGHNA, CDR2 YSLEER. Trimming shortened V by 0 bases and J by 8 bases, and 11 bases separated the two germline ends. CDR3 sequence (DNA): TGCGCCAGCAGCCAAGAGACCCCAGGCGATGAGCAGTTCTTC. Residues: CASSQETPGDEQFF.

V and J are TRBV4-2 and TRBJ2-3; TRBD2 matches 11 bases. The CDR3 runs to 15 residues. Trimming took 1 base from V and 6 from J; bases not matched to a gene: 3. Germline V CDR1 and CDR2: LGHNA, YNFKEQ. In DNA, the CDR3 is TGTGCCAGCAGCCAAGCCTTAGCGGGAGGGGATACGCAGTATTTT. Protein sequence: CASSQALAGGDTQYF.

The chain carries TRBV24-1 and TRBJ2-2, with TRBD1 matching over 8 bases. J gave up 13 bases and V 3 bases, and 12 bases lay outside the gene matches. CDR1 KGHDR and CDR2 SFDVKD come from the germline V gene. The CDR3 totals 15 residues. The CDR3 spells CATSDPGQGGGSLFF. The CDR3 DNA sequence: TGTGCCACCAGTGATCCCGGACAGGGAGGAGGGTCGCTGTTTTTT.

The CDR3 DNA reads TGTGCCAGCAGTTACGTTCGTGGCGGATCGAACACCGGGGAGCTGTTTTTT. Translated: CASSYVRGGSNTGELFF. The chain has TRBV6-2 or TRBV6-3 and TRBJ2-2; D remains ambiguous. V gave up 2 bases and J gave up 0 bases, with 13 bases separating them. Germline CDR1 is MNHEY and CDR2 is SVGEGT. The CDR3 totals 17 residues.

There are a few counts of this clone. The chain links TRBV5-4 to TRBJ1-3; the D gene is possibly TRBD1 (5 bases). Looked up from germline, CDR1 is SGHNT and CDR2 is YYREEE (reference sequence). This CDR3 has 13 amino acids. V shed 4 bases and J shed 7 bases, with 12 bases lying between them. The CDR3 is CASSPQGGNTIYF. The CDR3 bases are TGTGCCAGCAGCCCTCAGGGAGGGAACACCATATATTTT.

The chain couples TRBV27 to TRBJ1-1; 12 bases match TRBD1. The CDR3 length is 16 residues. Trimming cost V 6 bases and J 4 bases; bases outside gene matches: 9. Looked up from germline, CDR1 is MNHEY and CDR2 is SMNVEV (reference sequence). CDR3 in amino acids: CASSPSGTGGITEAFF. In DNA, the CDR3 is TGTGCCAGCAGCCCGAGTGGGACAGGGGGCATCACTGAAGCTTTCTTT.

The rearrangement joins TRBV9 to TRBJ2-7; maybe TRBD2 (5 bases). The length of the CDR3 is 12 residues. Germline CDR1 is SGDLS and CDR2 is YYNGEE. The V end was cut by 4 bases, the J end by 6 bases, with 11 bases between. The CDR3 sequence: CASSLPGFEQYF. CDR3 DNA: TGTGCCAGCAGCCTTCCGGGGTTCGAGCAGTACTTC.

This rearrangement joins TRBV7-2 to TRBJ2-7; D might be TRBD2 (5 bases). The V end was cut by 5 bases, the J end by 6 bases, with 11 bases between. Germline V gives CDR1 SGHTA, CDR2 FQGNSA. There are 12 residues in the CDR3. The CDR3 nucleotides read TGTGCCAGCAGCCGGACTCTGGGCGAGCAGTACTTC. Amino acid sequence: CASSRTLGEQYF.

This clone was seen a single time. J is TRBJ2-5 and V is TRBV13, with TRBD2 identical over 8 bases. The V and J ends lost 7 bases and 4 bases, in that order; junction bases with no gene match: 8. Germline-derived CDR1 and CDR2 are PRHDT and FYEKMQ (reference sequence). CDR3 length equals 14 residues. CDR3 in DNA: TGTGCCAGCACCCCAGCGGGGGAGGGAGAGACCCAGTACTTC. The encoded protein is CASTPAGEGETQYF. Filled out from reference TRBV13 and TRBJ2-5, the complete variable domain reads AAGVIQSPRHLIKEKRETATLKCYPIPRHDTVYWYQQGPGQDPQFLISFYEKMQSDKGSIPDRFSAQQFSDYHSELNMSSLELGDSALYFCASTPAGEGETQYFGPGTRLLVL.

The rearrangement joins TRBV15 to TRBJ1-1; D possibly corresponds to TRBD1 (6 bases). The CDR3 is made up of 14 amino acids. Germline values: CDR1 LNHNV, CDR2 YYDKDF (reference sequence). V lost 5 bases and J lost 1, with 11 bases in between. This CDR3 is CATSWTTGNTEAFF. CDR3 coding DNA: TGTGCCACCAGCTGGACGACAGGGAACACTGAAGCTTTCTTT.

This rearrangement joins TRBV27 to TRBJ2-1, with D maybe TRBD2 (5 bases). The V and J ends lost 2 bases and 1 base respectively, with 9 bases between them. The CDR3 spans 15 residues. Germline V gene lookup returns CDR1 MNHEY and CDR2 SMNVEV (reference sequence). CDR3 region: CASSLAGLSYNEQFF. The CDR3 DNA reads TGTGCCAGCAGTTTAGCTGGACTTTCCTACAATGAGCAGTTCTTC.

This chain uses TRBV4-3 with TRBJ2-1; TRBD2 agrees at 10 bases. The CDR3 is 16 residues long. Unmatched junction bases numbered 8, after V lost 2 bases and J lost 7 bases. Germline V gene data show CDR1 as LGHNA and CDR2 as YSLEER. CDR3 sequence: CASSQFLAGVSNEQFF. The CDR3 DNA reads TGCGCCAGCAGCCAATTCCTAGCGGGAGTCAGTAATGAGCAGTTCTTC.

The CDR3 bases are TGTGCCAGCAGCTTTTCCGGAGATACGCAGTATTTT. Residues: CASSFSGDTQYF. The chain is built from TRBV7-9 and TRBJ2-3; no reliable D call. The CDR3 runs to 12 residues. The germline V and J ends were trimmed by 3 bases and 5 bases, with 6 bases remaining between them. Germline V gene data show CDR1 as SEHNR and CDR2 as FQNEAQ (reference sequence).

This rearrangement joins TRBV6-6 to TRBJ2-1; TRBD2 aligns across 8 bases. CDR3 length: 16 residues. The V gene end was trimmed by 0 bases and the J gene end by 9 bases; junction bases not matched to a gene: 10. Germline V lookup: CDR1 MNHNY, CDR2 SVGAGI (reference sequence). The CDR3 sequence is CASSYSSGRAGSEQFF. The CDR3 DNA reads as TGTGCCAGCAGTTACTCGTCCGGGAGGGCCGGTAGTGAGCAGTTCTTC.